The subject of this entry is one TCR beta chain. Assay: immunoSEQ multiplex PCR; the TCRdb copy retains only in-frame clones and omits some. The data hold 260,000 or so clones, with 90% observed a single time. CDR3 length: 14 amino acids. The germline V gene has CDR1 LNHDA and CDR2 SQIVND (reference sequence). V lost 7 bases and J lost 4; bases outside the gene matches: 5. These data come from a study of cytomegalovirus exposure and HLA in healthy donors. The gene calls are TRBV19 and TRBJ2-1; the match to TRBD2 covers 9 bases. Sequenced: PBMCs. The sequence was obtained from a woman aged 25 to 45 in good health and CMV-seronegative. The CDR3 DNA reads as TGTGCCAGTATCGGCGCGGGAGGGTACAATGAGCAGTTCTTC. This translates into CASIGAGGYNEQFF.